This T cell receptor (beta chain) originates from a study of OX40 agonist ivuxolimab in advanced cancers. Turning to the study itself: Three partial responders included one hepatocellular carcinoma patient and two cutaneous melanoma patients. Points from the study as a whole: Among the lowest levels of clonal expansion were found in partial responders at 0.1-3.0 mg/kg. The study found that CD8+ T cells averaged more expanded clones than CD4+.

On this clone itself: What it binds is not known.

The repertoire was sequenced with immunoSEQ multiplex PCR; TCRdb's copy has only in-frame clones and lacks some. This table holds 100,000 to 130,000 clones, 91% found once. Trimming took 3 bases from V and 4 from J, leaving 6 bases between them. CDR3 length: 12 amino acids. CDR1 ENHRY and CDR2 SYGVKD come from the germline V gene. The TCR sequence derives from an adult with an advanced solid tumor such as melanoma, head and neck, liver or kidney cancer. The input for sequencing was CD4+ or CD8+ T cells sorted from blood, taken in a trial of the OX40 agonist ivuxolimab. V is TRBV10-3 and J is TRBJ1-1, with D uncertain. Here the CDR3 reads CAISEVGTEAFF. DNA of the CDR3: TGTGCCATCAGTGAAGTGGGCACTGAAGCTTTCTTT.